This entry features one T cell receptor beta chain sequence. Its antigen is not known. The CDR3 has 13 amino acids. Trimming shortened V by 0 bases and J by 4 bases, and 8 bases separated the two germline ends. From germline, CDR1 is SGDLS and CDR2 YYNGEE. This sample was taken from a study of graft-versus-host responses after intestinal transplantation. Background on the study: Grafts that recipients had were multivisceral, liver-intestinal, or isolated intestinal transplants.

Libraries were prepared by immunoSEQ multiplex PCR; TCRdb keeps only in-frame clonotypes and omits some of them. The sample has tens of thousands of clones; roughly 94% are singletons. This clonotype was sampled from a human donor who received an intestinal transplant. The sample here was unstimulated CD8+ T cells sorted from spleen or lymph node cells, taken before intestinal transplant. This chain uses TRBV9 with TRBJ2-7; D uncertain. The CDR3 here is CASSVGGPYEQYF. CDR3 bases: TGTGCCAGCAGCGTAGGTGGACCATACGAGCAGTACTTC.